A single sample is the source of the 26 T cell receptor beta chains below, sequenced in a study of blood T cell repertoires in COVID-19. The method was immunoSEQ multiplex PCR; TCRdb's version includes in-frame clones alone and lacks a portion of them. The sample contains under 300,000 clones, 88% of which appear only once. The sample was PBMCs or T cells enriched from blood (not recorded which). These receptors originate from a woman between 45 and 60 years old who had recovered from COVID-19.

This clone is a singleton in its sample. The chain combines TRBV3-1 (or the pseudogene TRBV3-2) with TRBJ1-2; 7 positions match TRBD1. The CDR3 covers 15 residues. V lost 4 bases and J lost 3; bases outside the gene matches: 8. The germline V gene encodes CDR1 LGHDT and CDR2 YNNKEL (reference sequence). The CDR3 loop reads CASSLTGEAHYGYTF. CDR3 DNA sequence: TGTGCCAGCAGCCTAACAGGGGAGGCCCACTATGGCTACACCTTC.

The V and J genes are TRBV7-2 and TRBJ2-1; 7 nucleotides agree with TRBD1. CDR3 length: 13 residues. Germline CDR1 and CDR2: SGHTA and FQGNSA. V lost 1 base, J lost 9 bases, and 3 bases stayed unmatched. The CDR3 bases are TGTGCCAGCAGCTTAGACAGGACAGGTGAGCAGTTCTTC. Translation gives CASSLDRTGEQFF.

This clone appeared a single time. The chain uses TRBV7-9 and TRBJ1-2, with TRBD1 matching 9 bases. The germline V gene encodes CDR1 SEHNR and CDR2 FQNEAQ (reference sequence). The J segment lost 5 bases and the V segment lost 0 bases, leaving 7 bases of the junction unmatched. The CDR3 extends over 16 amino acids. Written as DNA, the CDR3 is TGTGCCAGCAGCTTAGCGCCTACAGGGGGCGGTTATGGCTACACCTTC. This codes for CASSLAPTGGGYGYTF. Together with reference TRBV7-9 and TRBJ1-2, the CDR3 gives the full variable domain: DTGVSQNPRHKITKRGQNVTFRCDPISEHNRLYWYRQTLGQGPEFLTYFQNEAQLEKSRLLSDRFSAERPKGSFSTLEIQRTEQGDSAMYLCASSLAPTGGGYGYTFGSGTRLTVV.

V is TRBV5-4 and J is TRBJ2-3; a weak D match, TRBD2 (6 bases). The germline V gene has CDR1 SGHNT and CDR2 YYREEE (reference sequence). V was shortened by 3 bases and J by 0 bases, with 11 bases between the two germline ends. CDR3 length: 15 residues. In DNA form, the CDR3 reads TGTGCCAGCAGCTACACTAGCTCTAGCACAGATACGCAGTATTTT. It yields the protein CASSYTSSSTDTQYF.

This clone was seen once. The chain is built from TRBV5-6 and TRBJ2-1, with D possibly matching TRBD2 (5 bases). The CDR3 is 15 residues long. Germline V gene lookup returns CDR1 SGHDT and CDR2 YYEEEE. Trimming cost V 4 bases and J 0 bases, with 11 bases left between them. For the CDR3, the DNA is TGTGCCAGCAGCCCAAATGCGGGCTCCTACAATGAGCAGTTCTTC. Protein product: CASSPNAGSYNEQFF.

The rearrangement links TRBV11-2 to TRBJ1-2, with D possibly being TRBD1 (5 bases). This CDR3 spans 13 amino acids. Germline V gene sequence: CDR1 SGHAT, CDR2 FQNNGV. Trimming took off 5 bases at V and 4 bases at J, with 11 bases between the two ends. The CDR3 reads CASSPTGGYGYTF. CDR3 sequence (DNA): TGTGCCAGCAGCCCTACAGGTGGCTATGGCTACACCTTC.

CDR3 DNA: TGTGCCAGCAGTCCTGGCAGGGTGCAGCCCCAGCATTTT. Translation gives CASSPGRVQPQHF. This chain joins TRBV7-9 and TRBJ1-5; D might be TRBD1 (5 bases). CDR3 length: 13 amino acids. Looked up from germline, CDR1 is SEHNR and CDR2 is FQNEAQ (reference sequence). V shed 6 bases and J shed 7 bases, with 13 bases lying between them.

The CDR3 nucleotides are TGTGCCAGCAGCTCGGCAGATACGCAGTATTTT. Its translation: CASSSADTQYF. This chain uses TRBV7-2 with TRBJ2-3, with unresolved D. From germline, CDR1 is SGHTA and CDR2 FQGNSA. Trimming left V 4 bases short and J 4 bases short, with 3 bases between. This CDR3 spans 11 amino acids. The full variable domain, with the rest looked up from reference TRBV7-2 and TRBJ2-3, is GAGVSQSPSNKVTEKGKDVELRCDPISGHTALYWYRQSLGQGLEFLIYFQGNSAPDKSGLPSDRFSAERTGGSVSTLTIQRTQQEDSAVYLCASSSADTQYFGPGTRLTVL.

The rearrangement links TRBV18 to TRBJ1-4, with a possible D match to TRBD1 (6 bases). Germline assignment: CDR1 KGHSH and CDR2 LQKENI. The CDR3 loop spans 14 amino acids. V was cut by 6 bases and J by 0 bases, with 8 bases left in between. The CDR3 sequence is CASSTGATNEKLFF. CDR3 coding DNA: TGTGCCAGCTCGACAGGAGCAACTAATGAAAAACTGTTTTTT.

The chain recombines TRBV11-2 with TRBJ1-1; a possible D gene is TRBD1 (6 bases). Trimming pared 5 bases from V and 0 bases from J, leaving 10 bases between. The CDR3 length is 14 residues. Per the germline V gene, CDR1 is SGHAT and CDR2 is FQNNGV. CDR3 nucleotide sequence: TGTGCCAGCAGCACAGGGACGCTGAACACTGAAGCTTTCTTT. It specifies CASSTGTLNTEAFF.

CDR3 bases: TGTGCCAGCAGCCAATTCTCGATCCCGGGAACCGGGGAGCTGTTTTTT. Protein sequence: CASSQFSIPGTGELFF. This sequence joins TRBV3-1 (or the pseudogene TRBV3-2) and TRBJ2-2; D is perhaps TRBD2 (5 bases). The V gene's germline CDR1 is LGHDT and CDR2 YNNKEL (reference sequence). With 2 bases removed from V and 5 bases from J, the gap between germline ends came to 15 bases. This CDR3 comprises 16 residues.

The chain is built from TRBV6-1 and TRBJ2-1; D perhaps matches TRBD1 (6 bases). Trimming cost V 2 bases and J 10 bases, with 18 bases left between them. CDR3 length equals 15 residues. Germline-derived CDR1 and CDR2 are MNHNS and SASEGT. The CDR3 region is CASSEPGDRNLEQFF. DNA of the CDR3: TGTGCCAGCAGTGAACCAGGGGATCGCAATCTAGAGCAGTTCTTC.

This clone was observed a handful of times. The chain recombines TRBV7-8 with TRBJ1-2; perhaps TRBD1 as D (6 bases). Germline assignment: CDR1 SGHVS and CDR2 FQNEAQ. Trimming removed 5 bases at V and 10 bases at J, with 17 bases between. This CDR3 spans 13 amino acids. CDR3 protein: CASSRRTEPDYTF. In DNA, the CDR3 is TGTGCCAGCAGCCGAAGGACAGAACCGGACTACACCTTC.

The V gene is TRBV2, the J gene TRBJ1-2; a possible D gene is TRBD1 (5 bases). The CDR3 covers 15 residues. Germline CDR1 reads SNHLY; CDR2 reads FYNNEI. V was pared by 1 base and J by 8 bases, with 17 bases between. The CDR3 loop reads CASSEGAGYARGYTF. The CDR3 region has the DNA TGTGCCAGCAGTGAAGGGGCAGGGTATGCGCGAGGCTACACCTTC. Full variable domain (rest looked up from reference TRBV2 and TRBJ1-2): EPEVTQTPSHQVTQMGQEVILRCVPISNHLYFYWYRQILGQKVEFLVSFYNNEISEKSEIFDDQFSVERPDGSNFTLKIRSTKLEDSAMYFCASSEGAGYARGYTFGSGTRLTVV.

As for this clone: This sample includes further DNA sequences coding for the same CDR3. The rearrangement links TRBV28 to TRBJ1-5; 7 bases are a match to TRBD1. From germline, CDR1 is MDHEN and CDR2 SYDVKM. The trim removed 3 bases at V and 4 bases at J, leaving 3 bases unmatched. This CDR3 has 14 residues. The CDR3, as DNA: TGTGCCAGCAGTTTGGCAGGGGGAAATCAGCCCCAGCATTTT. This sequence encodes CASSLAGGNQPQHF. The variable domain in full, completed from reference TRBV28 and TRBJ1-5, reads DVKVTQSSRYLVKRTGEKVFLECVQDMDHENMFWYRQDPGLGLRLIYFSYDVKMKEKGDIPEGYSVSREKKERFSLILESASTNQTSMYLCASSLAGGNQPQHFGDGTRLSIL.

The chain carries TRBV11-2 and TRBJ2-7, with TRBD2 as a possible D gene (5 bases). Trimming stripped 2 bases from V and 2 bases from J, with 16 bases between. The germline V gene has CDR1 SGHAT and CDR2 FQNNGV. The CDR3 is 16 amino acids. The DNA for the CDR3 is TGTGCCAGCAGCTTACCCCGGGGTAGCGTCGCCTACGAGCAGTACTTC. This translates into CASSLPRGSVAYEQYF.

The chain employs TRBV11-2 and TRBJ2-6; D is unresolved. Germline values: CDR1 SGHAT, CDR2 FQNNGV. The CDR3 extends over 13 amino acids. With 3 bases removed from V and 3 bases from J, the gap between germline ends came to 3 bases. As DNA, the CDR3 is TGTGCCAGCAGCTTCTATGGGGCCAACGTCCTGACTTTC. Its translation: CASSFYGANVLTF.

V is TRBV5-6 and J is TRBJ1-2; 11 nucleotides line up with TRBD1. Germline V gene data show CDR1 as SGHDT and CDR2 as YYEEEE. Unmatched junction bases numbered 9, after V lost 3 bases and J lost 8 bases. CDR3 length: 15 residues. This chain's CDR3 is CASSSTGQGAFGYTF. CDR3 coding DNA: TGTGCCAGCAGCTCCACCGGACAGGGGGCTTTCGGCTACACCTTC. The full variable domain, completed using reference TRBV5-6 and TRBJ1-2, is DAGVTQSPTHLIKTRGQQVTLRCSPKSGHDTVSWYQQALGQGPQFIFQYYEEEERQRGNFPDRFSGHQFPNYSSELNVNALLLGDSALYLCASSSTGQGAFGYTFGSGTRLTVV.

The chain recombines TRBV28 with TRBJ1-1; possibly TRBD1 for D (6 bases). V was shortened by 7 bases and J by 0 bases, with 15 bases between the two germline ends. Germline V gene sequence: CDR1 MDHEN, CDR2 SYDVKM. The CDR3 consists of 15 residues. CDR3 amino acids: CASTPGGPMNTEAFF. In nucleotides, the CDR3 is TGTGCCAGCACCCCTGGGGGCCCCATGAACACTGAAGCTTTCTTT. The whole variable domain, filled in from reference TRBV28 and TRBJ1-1, reads DVKVTQSSRYLVKRTGEKVFLECVQDMDHENMFWYRQDPGLGLRLIYFSYDVKMKEKGDIPEGYSVSREKKERFSLILESASTNQTSMYLCASTPGGPMNTEAFFGQGTRLTVV.

The rearrangement uses TRBV27 and TRBJ1-1; TRBD1 matches at 8 bases. The trim removed 7 bases at V and 0 bases at J, leaving 16 bases unmatched. The CDR3 has 18 residues. Germline loops: CDR1 MNHEY, CDR2 SMNVEV (reference sequence). The CDR3 DNA is TGTGCCAGCATTAAACGACAGGGGACGAGAGGGGTGAACACTGAAGCTTTCTTT. Translating it yields CASIKRQGTRGVNTEAFF.

The chain joins TRBV5-1 to TRBJ1-1, with 7 bases aligning to TRBD1. J gave up 5 bases and V 4 bases, and 5 bases lay outside the gene matches. Germline V gives CDR1 SGHRS, CDR2 YFSETQ. This CDR3 is built from 13 residues. DNA of the CDR3: TGCGCCAGCAGCGACAGGGTTTGGACTGAAGCTTTCTTT. Residues: CASSDRVWTEAFF.

This chain connects TRBV15 to TRBJ1-4, with a weak D call TRBD1 (6 bases). Trimming left V 5 bases short and J 6 bases short, with 16 bases between. This CDR3 spans 15 amino acids. The V gene's germline CDR1 is LNHNV and CDR2 YYDKDF (reference sequence). CDR3 nucleotides: TGTGCCACCAGCGATCCGGGACAAAGGGATGAAAAACTGTTTTTT. Protein sequence: CATSDPGQRDEKLFF. The full variable domain, rest sourced from reference TRBV15 and TRBJ1-4, is DAMVIQNPRYQVTQFGKPVTLSCSQTLNHNVMYWYQQKSSQAPKLLFHYYDKDFNNEADTPDNFQSRRPNTSFCFLDIRSPGLGDTAMYLCATSDPGQRDEKLFFGSGTQLSVL.

This chain uses TRBV2 with TRBJ1-1, with D unclear. V was shortened by 2 bases and J by 10 bases, with 11 bases between the two germline ends. CDR3 length equals 12 residues. CDR1 and CDR2 (germline): SNHLY, FYNNEI. The CDR3 bases are TGTGCCAGCAGTGAATCCCCAGCGGGAGCTTTCTTT. Protein sequence: CASSESPAGAFF.

This chain links TRBV2 with TRBJ2-2; 8 nucleotides match TRBD2. CDR1 and CDR2 (germline): SNHLY, FYNNEI. The trim removed 0 bases at V and 7 bases at J, leaving 4 bases unmatched. This CDR3 is 15 amino acids long. The CDR3 coding sequence is TGTGCCAGCAGTGAAGCAGAGACTAGCGACGGGGAGCTGTTTTTT. Translating gives CASSEAETSDGELFF.

The rearrangement links TRBV2 to TRBJ1-6; D is unclear. Trimming took 11 bases from V and 0 from J, leaving 11 bases between them. This CDR3 spans 14 amino acids. Germline assignment: CDR1 SNHLY and CDR2 FYNNEI. CDR3 nucleotides: TGTGCCGTCTTAGAGAGCTCCTATAATTCACCCCTCCACTTT. It codes for CAVLESSYNSPLHF.

This rearrangement joins TRBV27 to TRBJ1-2, with TRBD1 matching over 7 bases. Trimming at V came to 3 bases and at J to 1 base, leaving 8 bases not matched to a gene. Germline assignment: CDR1 MNHEY and CDR2 SMNVEV (reference sequence). This CDR3 has 16 residues. The CDR3 nucleotides are TGTGCCAGCAGTTTTTCCGGGACAGATTTTAACTATGGCTACACCTTC. As protein: CASSFSGTDFNYGYTF.